Reported below is one T cell receptor (beta chain). The CDR3 is 13 residues long. V lost 6 bases to trimming and J lost 13 bases; unmatched junction nucleotides: 12. Residents of approximately 25 US areas, aged about 18 to 95 years, made up the participants. These data are taken from a study of blood T cell repertoires in COVID-19. Study as a whole: Nucleic acid was either cDNA or gDNA, and it came from T cells, B-cell-depleted T cells, or PBMCs.

Authors' analysis steps: Amplified reference gene primers provided the basis for estimating nucleated cell counts. Repertoires were generated with immunoSEQ multiplex PCR, while TCRdb's copy carries only in-frame clones and drops some. The V and J calls and clone size come from that table; D and trimming were worked out from the DNA. The table shows a few hundred thousand clones, with 90% to 95% occurring only once. Specimen: PBMCs or T cells enriched from blood (not recorded which). The chain combines TRBV12-3 or TRBV12-4 with TRBJ2-3, with 8 positions matching TRBD2. The clonotype comes from a human donor in a cohort exposed to, infected with or recovered from COVID-19 (not recorded which). The donor label of this sample is uncertain. The CDR3 here is CASRLLGGGLEYF. The CDR3 DNA is TGTGCCAGCAGACTTCTCGGGGGGGGGCTGGAGTATTTT.